This note documents a single TCR beta chain sequence. The data derive from a study of sequential checkpoint blockade in melanoma. For the study at large: Randomization was 1:1 between first-line nivolumab→ipilimumab and ipilimumab→nivolumab. Both treatment sequences were followed by maintenance nivolumab.

Assay: immunoSEQ multiplex PCR; the TCRdb copy retains only in-frame clones and omits some. The sample carries around 22,000 clones, around 65% recorded once. Treatment in this sample: randomized to nivolumab then ipilimumab (arm A) or the reverse (arm B). None of the patients previously received DNA-damaging chemotherapy. PBMC sorting kept live CD3+CD8+ cells without CD19 or CD56. There are 16 residues in the CDR3. V lost 2 bases and J lost 4; bases outside the gene matches: 11. CDR1 is MGHDK and CDR2 is SYGVNS in the germline V gene. The TCR was taken from a human donor with melanoma. The V call is TRBV25-1, the J call TRBJ2-7; 7 positions agree with TRBD1. This specimen was CD8+ T cells sorted from blood (inferred from file names), taken from a patient given nivolumab and ipilimumab in sequence. DNA for the CDR3: TGTGCCAGCAGTGAAGTGATTGGGACAGATACTTACGAGCAGTACTTC. Amino acids: CASSEVIGTDTYEQYF.